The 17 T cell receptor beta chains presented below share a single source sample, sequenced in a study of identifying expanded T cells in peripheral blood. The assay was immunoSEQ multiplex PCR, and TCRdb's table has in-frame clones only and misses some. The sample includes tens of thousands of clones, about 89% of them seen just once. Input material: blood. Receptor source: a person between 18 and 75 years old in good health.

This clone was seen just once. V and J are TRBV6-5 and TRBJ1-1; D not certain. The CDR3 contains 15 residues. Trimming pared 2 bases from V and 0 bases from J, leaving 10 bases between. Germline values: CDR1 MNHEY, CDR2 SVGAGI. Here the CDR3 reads CASSYSPGMNTEAFF. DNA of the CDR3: TGTGCCAGCAGTTACAGCCCGGGAATGAACACTGAAGCTTTCTTT.

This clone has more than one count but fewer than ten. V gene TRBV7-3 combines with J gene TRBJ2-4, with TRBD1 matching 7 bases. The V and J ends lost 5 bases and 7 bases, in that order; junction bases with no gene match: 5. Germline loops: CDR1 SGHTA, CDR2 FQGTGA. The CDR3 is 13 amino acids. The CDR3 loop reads CASSLTDRNIQYF. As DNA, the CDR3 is TGTGCCAGCAGCCTGACGGACAGGAACATTCAGTACTTC.

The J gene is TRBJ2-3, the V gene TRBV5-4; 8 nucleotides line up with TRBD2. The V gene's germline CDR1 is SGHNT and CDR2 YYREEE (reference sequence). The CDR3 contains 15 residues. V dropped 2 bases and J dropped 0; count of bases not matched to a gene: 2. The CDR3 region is CASSFGGGSTDTQYF. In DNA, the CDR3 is TGTGCCAGCAGCTTCGGCGGGGGGAGCACAGATACGCAGTATTTT.

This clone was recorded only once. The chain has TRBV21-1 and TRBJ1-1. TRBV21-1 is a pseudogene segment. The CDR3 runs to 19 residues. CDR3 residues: CASSKALGYGFWMNTEAFF. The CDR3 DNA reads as TGTGCCAGCAGCAAAGCGCTAGGGTATGGCTTTTGGATGAACACTGAAGCTTTCTTT.

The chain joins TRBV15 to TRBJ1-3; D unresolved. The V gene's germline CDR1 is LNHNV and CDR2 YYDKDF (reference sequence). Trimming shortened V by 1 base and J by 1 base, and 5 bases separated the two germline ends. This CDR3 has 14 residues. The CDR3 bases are TGTGCCACCAGCAGAGGAGGTTCTGGAAACACCATATATTTT. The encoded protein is CATSRGGSGNTIYF.

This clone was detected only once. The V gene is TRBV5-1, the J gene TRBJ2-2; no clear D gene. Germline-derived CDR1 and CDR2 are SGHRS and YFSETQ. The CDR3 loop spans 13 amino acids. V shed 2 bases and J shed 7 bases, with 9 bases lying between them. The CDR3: CASSFDWDGELFF. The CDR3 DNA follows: TGCGCCAGCAGCTTCGATTGGGACGGGGAGCTGTTTTTT.

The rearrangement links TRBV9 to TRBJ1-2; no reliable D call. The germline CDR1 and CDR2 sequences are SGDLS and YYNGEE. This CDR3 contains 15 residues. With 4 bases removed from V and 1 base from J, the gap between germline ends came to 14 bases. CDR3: CASSPRAPFNYGYTF. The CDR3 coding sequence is TGTGCCAGCAGCCCTCGGGCACCTTTTAACTATGGCTACACCTTC.

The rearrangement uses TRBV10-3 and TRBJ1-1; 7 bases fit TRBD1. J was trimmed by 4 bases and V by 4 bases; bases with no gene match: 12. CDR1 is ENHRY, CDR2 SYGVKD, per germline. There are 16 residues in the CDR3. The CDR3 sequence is CAISGGQTSRSTEAFF. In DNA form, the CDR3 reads TGTGCCATCAGTGGGGGACAGACAAGTCGGAGCACTGAAGCTTTCTTT.

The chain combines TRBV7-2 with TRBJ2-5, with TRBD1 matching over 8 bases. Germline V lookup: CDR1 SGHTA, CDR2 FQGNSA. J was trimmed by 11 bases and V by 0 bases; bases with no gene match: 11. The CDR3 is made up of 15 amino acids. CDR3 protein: CASSLARTGLGEQYF. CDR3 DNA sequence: TGTGCCAGCAGCTTAGCGCGGACAGGGCTGGGGGAGCAGTACTTC.

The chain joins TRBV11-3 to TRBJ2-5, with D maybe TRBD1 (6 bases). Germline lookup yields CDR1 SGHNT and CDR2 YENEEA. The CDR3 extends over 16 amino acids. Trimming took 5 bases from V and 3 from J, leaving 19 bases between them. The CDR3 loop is CASSQGGGTPKETQYF. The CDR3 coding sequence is TGTGCCAGCAGCCAAGGGGGTGGGACACCGAAAGAGACCCAGTACTTC. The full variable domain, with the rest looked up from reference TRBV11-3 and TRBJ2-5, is EAGVVQSPRYKIIEKKQPVAFWCNPISGHNTLYWYLQNLGQGPELLIRYENEEAVDDSQLPKDRFSAERLKGVDSTLKIQPAELGDSAVYLCASSQGGGTPKETQYFGPGTRLLVL.

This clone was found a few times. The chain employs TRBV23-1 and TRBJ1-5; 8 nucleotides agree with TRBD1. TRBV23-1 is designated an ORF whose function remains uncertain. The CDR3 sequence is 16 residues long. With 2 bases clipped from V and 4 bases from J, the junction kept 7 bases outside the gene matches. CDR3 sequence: CASSQTPGQGNQPQHF. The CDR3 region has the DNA TGCGCCAGCAGTCAAACCCCCGGACAGGGAAATCAGCCCCAGCATTTT.

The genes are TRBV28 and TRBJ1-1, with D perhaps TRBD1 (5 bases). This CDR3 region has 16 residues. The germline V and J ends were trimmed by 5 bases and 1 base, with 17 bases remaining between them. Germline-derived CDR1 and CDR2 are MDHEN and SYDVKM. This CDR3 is CASSPPKGAQNTEAFF. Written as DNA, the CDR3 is TGTGCCAGCAGTCCTCCGAAAGGGGCCCAGAACACTGAAGCTTTCTTT.

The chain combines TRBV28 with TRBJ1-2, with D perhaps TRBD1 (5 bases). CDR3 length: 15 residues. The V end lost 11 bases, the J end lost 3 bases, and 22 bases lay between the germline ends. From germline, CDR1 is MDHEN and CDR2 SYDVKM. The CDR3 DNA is TGTGCCTCCCTCCCAGGGCCATACCGGGACTATGGCTACACCTTC. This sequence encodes CASLPGPYRDYGYTF.

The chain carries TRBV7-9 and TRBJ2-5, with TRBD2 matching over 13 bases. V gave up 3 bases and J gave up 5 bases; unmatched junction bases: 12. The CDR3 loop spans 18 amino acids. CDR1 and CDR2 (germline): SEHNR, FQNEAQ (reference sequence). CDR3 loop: CASSLPPGLAGERETQYF. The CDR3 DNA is TGTGCCAGCAGCTTGCCACCCGGACTAGCGGGAGAGCGGGAGACCCAGTACTTC. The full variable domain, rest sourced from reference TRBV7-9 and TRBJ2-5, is DTGVSQNPRHKITKRGQNVTFRCDPISEHNRLYWYRQTLGQGPEFLTYFQNEAQLEKSRLLSDRFSAERPKGSFSTLEIQRTEQGDSAMYLCASSLPPGLAGERETQYFGPGTRLLVL.

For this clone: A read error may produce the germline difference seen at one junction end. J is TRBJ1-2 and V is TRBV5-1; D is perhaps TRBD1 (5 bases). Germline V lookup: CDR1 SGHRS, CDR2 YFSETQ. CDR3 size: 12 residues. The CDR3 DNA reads TGTGCCAGCAGCTTAAACAGGCTTGGCTACACCTTC. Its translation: CASSLNRLGYTF.

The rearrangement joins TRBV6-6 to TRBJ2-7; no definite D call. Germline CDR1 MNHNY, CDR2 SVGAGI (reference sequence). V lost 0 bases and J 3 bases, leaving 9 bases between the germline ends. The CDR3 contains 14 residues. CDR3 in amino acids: CASSYSNDGYEQYF. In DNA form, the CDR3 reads TGTGCCAGCAGTTACTCGAACGACGGCTACGAGCAGTACTTC.

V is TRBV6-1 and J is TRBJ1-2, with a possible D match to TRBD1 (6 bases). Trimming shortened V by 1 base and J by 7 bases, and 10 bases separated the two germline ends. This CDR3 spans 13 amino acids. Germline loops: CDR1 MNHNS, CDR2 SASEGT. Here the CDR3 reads CASSEDRARGYTF. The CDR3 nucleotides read TGTGCCAGCAGTGAAGACAGGGCGCGTGGCTACACCTTC.